A single sample is the source of the 16 T cell receptor beta chains below, sequenced in a study of shared clonotypes between healthy human individuals. Repertoires were generated with immunoSEQ multiplex PCR, while TCRdb's copy carries only in-frame clones and drops some. The sample records some 2,500,000 clones, less than 95% being singletons. What was sequenced was naive CD4+ T cells from PBMCs. Subset noted: CD45RA+ positively selected. The receptors here all came from a man younger than 30 in good health. Some clones in this sample may be carry-over from other donors' samples.

V is TRBV11-2 and J is TRBJ2-1; TRBD2 aligns across 7 bases. The CDR3 spans 17 residues. V was pared by 2 bases and J by 6 bases, with 13 bases of the junction left unmatched. In germline, CDR1 is SGHAT, CDR2 FQNNGV. The CDR3, as DNA: TGTGCCAGCAGCTTAATATCTAGCGGAGCGACTTTCAATGAGCAGTTCTTC. It codes for CASSLISSGATFNEQFF.

The chain joins TRBV28 to TRBJ2-3; D perhaps matches TRBD1 (5 bases). The germline CDR1 and CDR2 sequences are MDHEN and SYDVKM. This CDR3 region has 14 residues. Trimming removed 5 bases at V and 5 bases at J, with 14 bases between. In nucleotides, the CDR3 is TGTGCCAGCAGTCCCCCCGCGACAGTAGATACGCAGTATTTT. Encoded protein: CASSPPATVDTQYF.

The V call is TRBV6-5, the J call TRBJ2-7; 7 positions match TRBD1. This CDR3 spans 15 amino acids. Germline CDR1 MNHEY, CDR2 SVGAGI. Trimming removed 7 bases from V and 2 bases from J; junction bases left unmatched: 11. Here the CDR3 DNA reads TGTGCCAGCAAACCATACAGGGGATCAGCCTACGAGCAGTACTTC. It codes for CASKPYRGSAYEQYF.

Comments on this clone: This specimen includes other DNA sequences encoding the same CDR3. The J gene is TRBJ2-5, the V gene TRBV7-3; no clear D gene. Germline V gene data show CDR1 as SGHTA and CDR2 as FQGTGA. Trimming took 0 bases from V and 1 from J, leaving 6 bases between them. The length of the CDR3 is 14 residues. DNA for the CDR3: TGTGCCAGCAGCTTAACTGGGCCCCAAGAGACCCAGTACTTC. Translating it yields CASSLTGPQETQYF. Drawing the rest from reference TRBV7-3 and TRBJ2-5, the complete variable domain is GAGVSQTPSNKVTEKGKYVELRCDPISGHTALYWYRQSLGQGPEFLIYFQGTGAADDSGLPNDRFFAVRPEGSVSTLKIQRTERGDSAVYLCASSLTGPQETQYFGPGTRLLVL.

About this clone: Other DNA sequences from this sample encode an identical CDR3 as well. The chain recombines TRBV15 with TRBJ1-2; possibly TRBD1 for D (5 bases). Germline lookup yields CDR1 LNHNV and CDR2 YYDKDF (reference sequence). The CDR3 spans 12 residues. The V gene lost 5 bases and the J gene lost 3 bases, with 7 bases spanning the gap. DNA of the CDR3: TGTGCCACCAGCGGGGGTCACTATGGCTACACCTTC. Translated: CATSGGHYGYTF.

This chain uses TRBV23-1 with TRBJ1-3; D not certain. TRBV23-1 is marked as an open reading frame, function uncertain. The V and J ends lost 4 bases and 0 bases respectively, with 16 bases between them. This CDR3 contains 17 residues. CDR3 bases: TGCGCCAGCAGTCCCTGTTCCGACATCCACTCTGGAAACACCATATATTTT. It codes for CASSPCSDIHSGNTIYF.

The genes are TRBV14 and TRBJ1-1; tentatively, D is TRBD1 (5 bases). Germline V gives CDR1 SGHDN, CDR2 FVKESK. The ends were cut back, 0 bases at V and 5 bases at J, with 16 bases in the middle. There are 16 residues in the CDR3. The CDR3 spells CASSQDPTGLRTEAFF. CDR3 coding DNA: TGTGCCAGCAGCCAAGATCCAACAGGCCTAAGGACTGAAGCTTTCTTT. The variable domain in full, with the rest retrieved from reference TRBV14 and TRBJ1-1, is EAGVTQFPSHSVIEKGQTVTLRCDPISGHDNLYWYRRVMGKEIKFLLHFVKESKQDESGMPNNRFLAERTGGTYSTLKVQPAELEDSGVYFCASSQDPTGLRTEAFFGQGTRLTVV.

A remark on this clone: This sample also contains other DNA sequences that code for the same CDR3. The chain joins TRBV28 to TRBJ2-7; 8 nucleotides agree with TRBD1. Germline lookup yields CDR1 MDHEN and CDR2 SYDVKM. This CDR3 is 14 amino acids long. Trimming took 6 bases from V and 0 from J; bases not matched to a gene: 4. This CDR3 reads CASRLTGASYEQYF. CDR3 DNA sequence: TGTGCCAGCAGATTGACAGGGGCCTCCTACGAGCAGTACTTC. The full variable domain, rest sourced from reference TRBV28 and TRBJ2-7, is DVKVTQSSRYLVKRTGEKVFLECVQDMDHENMFWYRQDPGLGLRLIYFSYDVKMKEKGDIPEGYSVSREKKERFSLILESASTNQTSMYLCASRLTGASYEQYFGPGTRLTVT.

This rearrangement joins TRBV18 to TRBJ2-1; D is perhaps TRBD1 (6 bases). The germline V gene encodes CDR1 KGHSH and CDR2 LQKENI. Trimming left V 6 bases short and J 10 bases short, with 22 bases between. The CDR3 loop spans 15 amino acids. The CDR3 DNA is TGTGCCAGCTCGCCTATCCGGGACACCCGAGGGGAGCAGTTCTTC. This sequence encodes CASSPIRDTRGEQFF.

A remark on this clone: Other nucleotide sequences in the sample specify the same CDR3. CDR3 in amino acids: CASSQGRGNTEAFF. In nucleotides, the CDR3 is TGTGCCAGCAGCCAAGGAAGAGGGAACACTGAAGCTTTCTTT. This chain joins TRBV4-2 and TRBJ1-1; no clear D gene. Trimming pared 1 base from V and 1 base from J, leaving 7 bases between. There are 14 residues in the CDR3. From germline, CDR1 is LGHNA and CDR2 YNFKEQ.

The genes are TRBV10-3 and TRBJ1-3; 7 nucleotides match TRBD1. The CDR3 is 12 residues long. The J segment lost 14 bases and the V segment lost 4 bases, leaving 8 bases of the junction unmatched. Germline CDR1 reads ENHRY; CDR2 reads SYGVKD. CDR3 coding DNA: TGTGCCATCAGTGGTCCGGGTACAGGGGTATATTTT. Its translation: CAISGPGTGVYF.

This sequence joins TRBV5-1 and TRBJ2-1, with 13 bases aligning to TRBD2. The V gene's germline CDR1 is SGHRS and CDR2 YFSETQ. The CDR3 length is 16 residues. J was trimmed by 11 bases and V by 0 bases; bases with no gene match: 8. The CDR3 sequence is CASSLELAGGVGQQFF. The DNA for the CDR3 is TGCGCCAGCAGCTTGGAACTAGCGGGAGGGGTTGGGCAGCAGTTCTTC.

The rearrangement links TRBV5-1 to TRBJ2-1; 7 bases are a match to TRBD1. The junction had 6 bases not matched to a gene; V was cut back by 0 bases and J by 6 bases. There are 15 residues in the CDR3. Looked up from germline, CDR1 is SGHRS and CDR2 is YFSETQ. CDR3 region: CASSLAGGIGNEQFF. The CDR3 coding sequence is TGCGCCAGCAGCTTGGCAGGGGGAATCGGCAATGAGCAGTTCTTC.

The chain joins TRBV21-1 to TRBJ2-6; the table calls TRBD2, which could not be checked here. TRBV21-1 is assigned pseudogene status. The CDR3 is 21 residues long. CDR3: CASSKSSAWRVWVFGANVLTF. CDR3 in DNA: TGTGCCAGCAGCAAATCCTCGGCCTGGCGGGTATGGGTATTTGGGGCCAACGTCCTGACTTTC.

The chain links TRBV5-5 to TRBJ2-6; D is unclear. Trimming took off 5 bases at V and 0 bases at J, with 12 bases between the two ends. Germline V CDR1 and CDR2: SGHKS, YYEKEE (reference sequence). CDR3 length: 16 residues. Here the CDR3 DNA reads TGTGCCAGCAGTGGTGAGCTTGGCTCTGGGGCCAACGTCCTGACTTTC. Amino acids: CASSGELGSGANVLTF.

The J gene is TRBJ2-2, the V gene TRBV9; 10 bases fit TRBD2. Germline loops: CDR1 SGDLS, CDR2 YYNGEE. With V trimmed by 1 base and J by 7 bases, 10 bases remained unmatched. The CDR3 loop spans 17 amino acids. The CDR3 nucleotides read TGTGCCAGCAGCGTATCGGCTAGCGGGAGCCCTGGCGGGGAGCTGTTTTTT. It yields the protein CASSVSASGSPGGELFF.